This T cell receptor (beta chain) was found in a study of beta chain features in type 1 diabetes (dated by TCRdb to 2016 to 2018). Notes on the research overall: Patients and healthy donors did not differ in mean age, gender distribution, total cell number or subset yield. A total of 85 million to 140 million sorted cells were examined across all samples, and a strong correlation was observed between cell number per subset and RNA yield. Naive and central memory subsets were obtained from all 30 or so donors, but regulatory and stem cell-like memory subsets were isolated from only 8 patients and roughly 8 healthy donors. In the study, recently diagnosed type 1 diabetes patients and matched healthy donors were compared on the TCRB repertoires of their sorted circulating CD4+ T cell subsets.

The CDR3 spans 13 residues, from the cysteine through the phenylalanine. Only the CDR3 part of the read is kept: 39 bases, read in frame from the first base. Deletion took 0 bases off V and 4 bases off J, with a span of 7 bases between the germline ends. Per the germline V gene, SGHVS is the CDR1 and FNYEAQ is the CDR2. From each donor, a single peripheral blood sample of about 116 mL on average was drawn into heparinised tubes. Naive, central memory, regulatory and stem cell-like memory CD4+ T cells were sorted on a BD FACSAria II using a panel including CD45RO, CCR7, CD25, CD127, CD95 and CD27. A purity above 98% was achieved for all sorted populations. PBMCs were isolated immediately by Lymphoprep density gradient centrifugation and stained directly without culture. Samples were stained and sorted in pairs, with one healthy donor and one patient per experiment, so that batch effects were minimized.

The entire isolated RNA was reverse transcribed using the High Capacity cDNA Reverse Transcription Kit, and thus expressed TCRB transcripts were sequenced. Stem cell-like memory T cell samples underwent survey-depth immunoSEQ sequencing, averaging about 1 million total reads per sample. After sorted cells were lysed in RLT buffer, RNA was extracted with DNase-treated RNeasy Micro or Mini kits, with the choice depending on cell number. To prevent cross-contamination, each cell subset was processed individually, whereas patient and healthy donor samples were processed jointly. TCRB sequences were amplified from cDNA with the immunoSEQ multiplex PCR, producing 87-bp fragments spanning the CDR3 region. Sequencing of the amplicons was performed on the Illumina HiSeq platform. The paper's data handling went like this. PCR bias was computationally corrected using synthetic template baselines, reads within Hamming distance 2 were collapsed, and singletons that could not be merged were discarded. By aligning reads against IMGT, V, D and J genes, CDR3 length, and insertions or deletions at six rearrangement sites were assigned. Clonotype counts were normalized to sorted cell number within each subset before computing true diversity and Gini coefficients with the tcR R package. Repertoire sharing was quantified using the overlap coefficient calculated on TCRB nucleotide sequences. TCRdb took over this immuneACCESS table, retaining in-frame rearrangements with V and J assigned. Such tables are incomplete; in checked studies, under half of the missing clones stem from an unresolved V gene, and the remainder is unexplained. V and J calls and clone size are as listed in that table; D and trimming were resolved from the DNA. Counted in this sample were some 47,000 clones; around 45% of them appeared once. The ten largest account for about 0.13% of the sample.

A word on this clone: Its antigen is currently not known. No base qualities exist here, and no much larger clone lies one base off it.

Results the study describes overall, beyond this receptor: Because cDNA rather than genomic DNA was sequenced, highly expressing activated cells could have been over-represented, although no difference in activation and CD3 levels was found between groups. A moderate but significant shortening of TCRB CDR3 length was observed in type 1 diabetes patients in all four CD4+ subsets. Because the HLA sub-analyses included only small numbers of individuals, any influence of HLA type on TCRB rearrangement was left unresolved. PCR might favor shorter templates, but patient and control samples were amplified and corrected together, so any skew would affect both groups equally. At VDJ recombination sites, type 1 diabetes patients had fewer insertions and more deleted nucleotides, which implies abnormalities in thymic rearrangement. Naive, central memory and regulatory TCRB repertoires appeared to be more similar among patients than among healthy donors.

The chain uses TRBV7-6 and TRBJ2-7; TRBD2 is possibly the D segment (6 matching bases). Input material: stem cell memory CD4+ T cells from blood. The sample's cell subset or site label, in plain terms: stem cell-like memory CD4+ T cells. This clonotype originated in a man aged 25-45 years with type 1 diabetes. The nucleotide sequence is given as TGTGCCAGCAGCTTAGCGGGGGGATACGAGCAGTACTTC. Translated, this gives CASSLAGGYEQYF.